These 20 T cell receptor delta chains were sequenced from one sample in a study of Vδ1+ human thymocytes. Study-level results: Thymic TRG and TRD repertoires appeared highly polyclonal.

Extracted RNA was reverse transcribed into cDNA. Pooled V-gene forward primers with one constant-region reverse primer generated the CDR3 amplicons by multiplex PCR. TCRdb reprocessed the multiplex PCR reads using CATT. The data show some 73,000 delta-chain clones, around 32% seen once. Their cognate antigens are unknown. Source material: Vdelta1+ gamma-delta thymocytes from the thymus. This sample's subset: FACS-sorted CD3+ TCRalphabeta- TCRVdelta1+ TCRVdelta2- thymocytes. The source of these receptors is a boy in the first two years of life who had congenital heart surgery.

The sample holds one count of this clone. Additional DNA sequences in this sample encode the identical CDR3. This sequence joins TRDV1 and TRDJ1; TRDD3 matches at 9 bases. Germline V gene sequence: CDR1 TSWWSYY, CDR2 QGS. The CDR3 loop spans 23 amino acids. Unmatched junction bases numbered 24, after V lost 1 base and J lost 0 bases. CDR3 sequence (DNA): TGTGCTCTTGGGGAACCCGTTCCCCGTACTGGGGGACCTATGGGACAGTACACCGATAAACTCATCTTT. Translating gives CALGEPVPRTGGPMGQYTDKLIF.

Only a few counts were recorded for this clone. This chain joins TRDV2 and TRDJ1; TRDD3 matches at 13 bases. There are 19 residues in the CDR3. CDR1 is GEAIGNYY and CDR2 is EKD in the germline V gene. V dropped 1 base and J dropped 1; count of bases not matched to a gene: 11. The chain's CDR3 is CACDTVVLGDTKCTDKLIF. In DNA form, the CDR3 reads TGTGCCTGTGACACGGTCGTACTGGGGGATACGAAGTGCACCGATAAACTCATCTTT.

In its sample, this clone was seen a few times. The rearrangement uses TRDV1 and TRDJ1, with TRDD2 matching over 7 bases. Unmatched junction bases numbered 17, after V lost 1 base and J lost 0 bases. CDR1 is TSWWSYY, CDR2 QGS, per germline. This CDR3 has 20 amino acids. The CDR3 coding sequence is TGTGCTCTTGGGGAACGTTTGCCCCTTCCTGACGAACAAAACACCGATAAACTCATCTTT. Its protein product is CALGERLPLPDEQNTDKLIF.

In this sample, this clone turned up a few times. The chain couples TRDV1 to TRDJ1, with 8 positions matching TRDD2. This CDR3 is built from 20 residues. Germline V CDR1 and CDR2: TSWWSYY, QGS. V lost 3 bases, J lost 3 bases, and 21 bases stayed unmatched. CDR3 loop: CALGDLLPTPAGPKADKLIF. DNA of the CDR3: TGTGCTCTTGGGGACCTACTTCCTACCCCGGCGGGACCGAAGGCCGATAAACTCATCTTT.

This clone was recorded only once. At the DNA level, this CDR3 is encoded by other sequences in the same sample as well. The genes are TRDV2 and TRDJ1, with D unresolved. Between the trimmed V and J ends, which lost 0 bases and 10 bases, there was a span of 14 bases. The CDR3 runs 13 residues. CDR1 is GEAIGNYY, CDR2 EKD, per germline. The CDR3 sequence: CACDTASGRRLIF. The DNA of the CDR3 is TGTGCCTGTGACACCGCAAGTGGAAGACGACTCATCTTT.

This clone occurred a few times. V gene TRDV1 combines with J gene TRDJ1; unclear D gene. The CDR3 loop spans 20 amino acids. The V end lost 2 bases, the J end lost 0 bases, and 25 bases lay between the germline ends. Looked up from germline, CDR1 is TSWWSYY and CDR2 is QGS. CDR3 protein: CALGEVIYKRGLRYTDKLIF. DNA for the CDR3: TGTGCTCTTGGGGAAGTAATCTATAAGAGAGGTTTAAGGTACACCGATAAACTCATCTTT.

This clone was seen a single time. The chain links TRDV1 to TRDJ1; 8 bases map to TRDD3. J lost 11 bases, V lost 0 bases, and 32 bases had no gene match. Per germline, CDR1 TSWWSYY and CDR2 QGS. The CDR3 sequence is 22 residues long. In nucleotides, the CDR3 is TGTGCTCTTGGGGAACTAGGAATACCTACGACGGGGATACTTTTACCCCGAATGGGTCTCATCTTT. Translated, it gives CALGELGIPTTGILLPRMGLIF.

V is TRDV1 and J is TRDJ1, with 11 bases aligning to TRDD3. The CDR3 sequence is 23 residues long. Germline CDR1 reads TSWWSYY; CDR2 reads QGS. The junction had 23 bases not matched to a gene; V was cut back by 1 base and J by 1 base. The CDR3 sequence: CALGERLLVPGGYKGRTTDKLIF. In DNA form, the CDR3 reads TGTGCTCTTGGGGAACGTCTCCTAGTTCCTGGGGGATACAAGGGTCGTACCACCGATAAACTCATCTTT.

This clone appeared a few times. The chain uses TRDV1 and TRDJ1; TRDD3 is a possible D gene (10 bases). V was clipped by 3 bases and J by 0 bases, with 32 bases between them. CDR3 length: 22 amino acids. Germline V lookup: CDR1 TSWWSYY, CDR2 QGS. The CDR3 region is CALGDRAFLLWGIKGYTDKLIF. The CDR3 DNA sequence: TGTGCTCTTGGGGACAGGGCCTTCCTACTCTGGGGGATAAAGGGGTACACCGATAAACTCATCTTT.

The V gene is TRDV1, the J gene TRDJ1; the D gene is possibly TRDD2 (7 bases). Germline assignment: CDR1 TSWWSYY and CDR2 QGS. With 3 bases removed from V and 0 bases from J, the gap between germline ends came to 29 bases. CDR3 length: 21 amino acids. The CDR3 region has the DNA TGTGCTCTTGGGGATTCAGGCCTTCCTCCATGGGGGGGCTCGTACACCGATAAACTCATCTTT. Encoded protein: CALGDSGLPPWGGSYTDKLIF.

This chain joins TRDV1 and TRDJ1, with 8 bases that match TRDD3. With 2 bases clipped from V and 1 base from J, the junction kept 12 bases outside the gene matches. This CDR3 comprises 18 residues. The V gene's germline CDR1 is TSWWSYY and CDR2 QGS. The chain's CDR3 is CALGEGGRPGGPTDKLIF. DNA for the CDR3: TGTGCTCTTGGGGAAGGGGGACGACCTGGGGGACCCACCGATAAACTCATCTTT.

The chain combines TRDV1 with TRDJ1; 10 nucleotides match TRDD3. V lost 2 bases to trimming and J lost 2 bases; unmatched junction nucleotides: 23. The V gene's germline CDR1 is TSWWSYY and CDR2 QGS. The CDR3 is made up of 22 amino acids. CDR3 loop: CALGEDRALRLRWGIQTDKLIF. In DNA, the CDR3 is TGTGCTCTTGGGGAAGATCGGGCCCTAAGGCTGAGGTGGGGGATACAAACCGATAAACTCATCTTT.

The rearrangement joins TRDV1 to TRDJ1; 10 nucleotides match TRDD3. V was clipped by 1 base and J by 7 bases; unmatched bases: 18. The CDR3 loop spans 19 amino acids. Germline CDR1 TSWWSYY, CDR2 QGS. Written as DNA, the CDR3 is TGTGCTCTTGGGGAACCCTGCCACCGAAACGTGGGGGGATACGGTAAACTCATCTTT. Residues: CALGEPCHRNVGGYGKLIF.

The rearrangement joins TRDV1 to TRDJ1; possibly TRDD2 or TRDD3 for D (7 bases each). This CDR3 has 25 amino acids. Germline-derived CDR1 and CDR2 are TSWWSYY and QGS. The ends were cut back, 2 bases at V and 0 bases at J, with 40 bases in the middle. The CDR3 loop is CALGEVGLPILLGYPVGKYTDKLIF. The CDR3 DNA is TGTGCTCTTGGGGAAGTCGGGCTTCCTATCTTACTGGGGTACCCGGTTGGGAAGTACACCGATAAACTCATCTTT.

Turning to this clone: This sample also contains other DNA sequences that code for the same CDR3. This chain uses TRDV1 with TRDJ1; D uncertain. V gave up 4 bases and J gave up 0 bases, with 18 bases separating them. Germline assignment: CDR1 TSWWSYY and CDR2 QGS. This CDR3 comprises 17 residues. CDR3 region: CALGGGFEVLYTDKLIF. Written as DNA, the CDR3 is TGTGCTCTTGGGGGAGGCTTCGAGGTACTTTACACCGATAAACTCATCTTT.

The chain has TRDV1 and TRDJ1, with 7 nucleotides matching TRDD3. V was clipped by 2 bases and J by 0 bases; unmatched bases: 12. CDR1 is TSWWSYY, CDR2 QGS, per germline. The CDR3 totals 18 residues. In DNA, the CDR3 is TGTGCTCTTGGGGAAATCACAGGGATACAAGAGTACACCGATAAACTCATCTTT. Amino acid sequence: CALGEITGIQEYTDKLIF.

Notes on this clone: An end of the junction does not agree with germline; a read error may underlie this. V usage is TRDV1 and J usage is TRDJ1; 9 nucleotides match TRDD3. The CDR3 has 19 residues. Per germline, CDR1 TSWWSYY and CDR2 QGS. The CDR3 DNA sequence: TGTGCTCTTGGGGAAGTTAATTGGTTTAGATCGGGGGATACCGGTAAACTCATCTTT. Amino acid sequence: CALGEVNWFRSGDTGKLIF.

Only a few counts were recorded for this clone. This sequence joins TRDV2 and TRDJ1; 9 bases line up with TRDD3. V lost 5 bases, J lost 0 bases, and 15 bases stayed unmatched. This CDR3 region has 18 residues. Germline V gene sequence: CDR1 GEAIGNYY, CDR2 EKD. The CDR3 loop reads CACGNNWGTPPYTDKLIF. Here the CDR3 DNA reads TGTGCCTGTGGTAACAACTGGGGGACCCCCCCGTACACCGATAAACTCATCTTT.

As concerns this clone: Germline is not matched at one junction end, which may reflect a read error. The chain joins TRDV1 to TRDJ1, with 9 nucleotides matching TRDD3. Germline V CDR1 and CDR2: TSWWSYY, QGS. There are 14 residues in the CDR3. This CDR3 is CALIPLLGEYKLIF. CDR3 coding DNA: TGTGCCCTAATCCCTTTACTGGGGGAGTATAAGCTCATCTTT.

The chain couples TRDV1 to TRDJ1; 10 bases align to TRDD3. CDR1 and CDR2 from the germline V gene are TSWWSYY and QGS. Trimming at V came to 7 bases and at J to 2 bases, leaving 34 bases not matched to a gene. There are 24 residues in the CDR3. CDR3 DNA sequence: TGTGCTCTTGATGGGCTAACTCTAACTCCGCCTTATTACTGGGGGATGGATGAGACCGATAAACTCATCTTT. Its protein is CALDGLTLTPPYYWGMDETDKLIF.